The clone carrying this TCR beta chain was counted a few times. Its antigen is unknown. Authors' data handling: From ImmunoSEQ came sequences covering only the junction and carrying no quality scores, so filtering differed. The method was immunoSEQ multiplex PCR; TCRdb's version includes in-frame clones alone and lacks a portion of them. V and J calls and clone size are as listed in that table; D and trimming were resolved from the DNA. The sample includes under 1,100,000 clones, more than 75% seen only once; the top ten take roughly 0.57%. The record originates from a study of shared clonotypes between healthy human individuals. Study-level results: Estimated richness was generally greater in naive than memory subsets.

V lost 4 bases to trimming and J lost 0 bases, with 10 bases between them. Germline values: CDR1 GTSNPN, CDR2 SVGIG (reference sequence). The CDR3 covers 14 residues. The clonotype was recovered from a man in his late teens or twenties in good health. Some clones in this sample may be carry-over from other donors' samples. The chain links TRBV30 to TRBJ1-3, with D possibly matching TRBD1 (5 bases). Sequenced: memory CD4+ T cells from PBMCs. Subset defined: CD45RA-negative fraction. The CDR3 loop is CAWTGTFSGNTIYF. DNA of the CDR3: TGTGCCTGGACTGGGACCTTCTCTGGAAACACCATATATTTT.